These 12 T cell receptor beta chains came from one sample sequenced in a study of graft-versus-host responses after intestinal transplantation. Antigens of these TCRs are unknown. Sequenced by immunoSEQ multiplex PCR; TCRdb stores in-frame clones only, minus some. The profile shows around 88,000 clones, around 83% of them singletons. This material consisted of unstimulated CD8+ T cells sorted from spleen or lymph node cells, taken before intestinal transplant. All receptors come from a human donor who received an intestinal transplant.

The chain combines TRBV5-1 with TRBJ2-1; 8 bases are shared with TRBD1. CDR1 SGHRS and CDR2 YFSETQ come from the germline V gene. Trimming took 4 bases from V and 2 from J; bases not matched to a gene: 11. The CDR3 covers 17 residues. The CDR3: CASSLRWAGQAYNEQFF. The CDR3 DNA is TGCGCCAGCAGCCTACGGTGGGCGGGACAGGCCTACAATGAGCAGTTCTTC. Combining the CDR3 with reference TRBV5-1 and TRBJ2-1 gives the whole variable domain KAGVTQTPRYLIKTRGQQVTLSCSPISGHRSVSWYQQTPGQGLQFLFEYFSETQRNKGNFPGRFSGRQFSNSRSEMNVSTLELGDSALYLCASSLRWAGQAYNEQFFGPGTRLTVL.

The CDR3 reads CASSVAIGPSYEQYF. The CDR3 nucleotides are TGTGCCAGCAGCGTAGCCATTGGGCCCTCCTACGAGCAGTACTTC. This chain uses TRBV9 with TRBJ2-7; D is undetermined. CDR3 length: 15 residues. Looked up from germline, CDR1 is SGDLS and CDR2 is YYNGEE. V was pared by 0 bases and J by 0 bases, with 10 bases between.

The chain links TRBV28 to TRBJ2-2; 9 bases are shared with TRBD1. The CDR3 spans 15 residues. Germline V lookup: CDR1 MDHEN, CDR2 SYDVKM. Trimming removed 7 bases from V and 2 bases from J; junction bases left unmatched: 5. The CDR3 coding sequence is TGTGCCAGCATCGGGACAGGGTTAAACACCGGGGAGCTGTTTTTT. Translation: CASIGTGLNTGELFF.

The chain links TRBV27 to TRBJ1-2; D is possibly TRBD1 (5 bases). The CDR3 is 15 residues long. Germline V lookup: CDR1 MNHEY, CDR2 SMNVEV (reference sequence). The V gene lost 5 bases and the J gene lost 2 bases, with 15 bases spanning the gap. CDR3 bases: TGTGCCAGCAGTCCTACCATGACAGCCAACTATGGCTACACCTTC. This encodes CASSPTMTANYGYTF.

In DNA, the CDR3 is TGTGCCAGCAGCCCCACCCCCGCGGGAGGGCCATACGAGCAGTACTTC. It yields the protein CASSPTPAGGPYEQYF. This rearrangement joins TRBV7-9 to TRBJ2-7, with TRBD2 matching 9 bases. The CDR3 spans 16 residues. V dropped 5 bases and J dropped 4; count of bases not matched to a gene: 12. Germline values: CDR1 SEHNR, CDR2 FQNEAQ (reference sequence).

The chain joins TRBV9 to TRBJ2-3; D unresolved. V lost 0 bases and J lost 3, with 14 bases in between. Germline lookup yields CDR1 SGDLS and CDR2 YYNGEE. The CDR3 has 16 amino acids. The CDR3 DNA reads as TGTGCCAGCAGCGTAGAGGTTAGATGGGGAACAGATACGCAGTATTTT. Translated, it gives CASSVEVRWGTDTQYF.

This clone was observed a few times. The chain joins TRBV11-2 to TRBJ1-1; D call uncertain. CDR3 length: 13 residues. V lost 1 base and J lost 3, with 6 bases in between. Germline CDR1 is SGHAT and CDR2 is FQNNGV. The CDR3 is CASSLGPDTEAFF. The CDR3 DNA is TGTGCCAGCAGCTTAGGGCCGGACACTGAAGCTTTCTTT. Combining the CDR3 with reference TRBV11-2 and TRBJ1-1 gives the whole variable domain EAGVAQSPRYKIIEKRQSVAFWCNPISGHATLYWYQQILGQGPKLLIQFQNNGVVDDSQLPKDRFSAERLKGVDSTLKIQPAKLEDSAVYLCASSLGPDTEAFFGQGTRLTVV.

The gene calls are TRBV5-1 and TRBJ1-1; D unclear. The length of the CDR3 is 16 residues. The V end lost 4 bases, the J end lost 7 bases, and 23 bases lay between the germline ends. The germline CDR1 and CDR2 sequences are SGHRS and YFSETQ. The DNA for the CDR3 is TGCGCCAGCAGCAGATACCCTCATTGCCTTGCATGTGAAGCTTTCTTT. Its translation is CASSRYPHCLACEAFF.

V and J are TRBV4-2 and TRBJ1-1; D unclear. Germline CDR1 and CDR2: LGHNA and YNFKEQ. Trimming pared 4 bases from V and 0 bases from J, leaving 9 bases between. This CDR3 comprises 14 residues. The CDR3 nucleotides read TGTGCCAGCAGCCCGCAAAACTTGAACACTGAAGCTTTCTTT. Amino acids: CASSPQNLNTEAFF.

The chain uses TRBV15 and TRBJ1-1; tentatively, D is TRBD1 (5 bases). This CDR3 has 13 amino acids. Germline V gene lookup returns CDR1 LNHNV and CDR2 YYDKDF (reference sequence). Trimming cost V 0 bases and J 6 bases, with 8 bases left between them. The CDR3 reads CATSREGPSEAFF. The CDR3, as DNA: TGTGCCACCAGCAGAGAGGGACCCTCTGAAGCTTTCTTT.

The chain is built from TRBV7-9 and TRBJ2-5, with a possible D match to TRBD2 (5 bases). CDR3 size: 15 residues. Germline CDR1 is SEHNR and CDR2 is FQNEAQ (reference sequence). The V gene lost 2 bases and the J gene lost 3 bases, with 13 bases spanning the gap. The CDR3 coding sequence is TGTGCCAGCAGCTTACGAGGAGGCGAAAAAGAGACCCAGTACTTC. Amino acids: CASSLRGGEKETQYF.

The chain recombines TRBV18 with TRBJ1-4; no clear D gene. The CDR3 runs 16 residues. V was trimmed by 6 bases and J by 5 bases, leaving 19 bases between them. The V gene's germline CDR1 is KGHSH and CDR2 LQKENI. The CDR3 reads CASSAGGPPRNEKLFF. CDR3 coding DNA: TGTGCCAGCTCGGCTGGAGGTCCACCAAGAAATGAAAAACTGTTTTTT.